The present TCR beta chain was sequenced within a study of blood T cell repertoires in COVID-19. Whole-study context: Spain, Italy and the United States supplied samples that represented acute and convalescent COVID-19. PBMCs, B-cell-depleted T cells, or T cells provided the cDNA or gDNA that made up the material.

In the original workflow: Scientists estimated how many nucleated cells there were by amplifying reference gene primers. The method was immunoSEQ multiplex PCR; TCRdb's version includes in-frame clones alone and lacks a portion of them. V and J calls and clone size are copied from that table; D and trimming were computed from the DNA. The repertoire consists of fewer than 200,000 clones, with just under 80% occurring once and the leading ten covering roughly 6.8%. Unmatched junction bases numbered 4, after V lost 0 bases and J lost 1 base. Germline CDR1 and CDR2: SGHRS and YFSETQ. The CDR3 loop spans 16 amino acids.

This chain connects TRBV5-1 to TRBJ2-3, with TRBD2 matching over 8 bases. Sequences were obtained from peripheral blood. The origin of this receptor is a man in his 70s with active or convalescent COVID-19. Here the CDR3 reads CASSLEGRGGTDTQYF. CDR3 sequence (DNA): TGCGCCAGCAGCTTGGAAGGGCGGGGGGGCACAGATACGCAGTATTTT.